This TCR beta chain was recorded in a study of human T cells and chemical hapten exposure. MiXCR, run by TCRdb on the RACE reads, gives a single entry per CDR3 protein. The sample lists roughly 62,000 distinct CDR3 sequences, around 12% seen once, with 2.4% in the top ten. Stated time point: patch test 3, about 24 weeks after DPC sensitization. The treatment: therapeutic diphenylcyclopropenone sensitization with weekly scalp DPC. The CDR3 extends over 12 amino acids. Per the germline V gene, CDR1 is SGHTA and CDR2 is FQGNSA. The germline V and J ends were trimmed by 5 bases and 4 bases, with 9 bases remaining between them. This clonotype was seen repeatedly, ten times or more.

The specimen comprised whole blood, sampled in connection with sensitization to the hapten diphenylcyclopropenone (DPC). The chain couples TRBV7-2 to TRBJ2-7, with D tentatively TRBD1 (5 bases). The sequence was obtained from a man aged 25 to 40 with alopecia areata. Some clones in this sample may be carry-over from other donors' samples. The CDR3 DNA reads as TGTGCCAGCAGCACTCAGGGTTACGAGCAGTACTTC. The encoded protein is CASSTQGYEQYF. Complete variable domain (other parts from reference TRBV7-2 and TRBJ2-7): GAGVSQSPSNKVTEKGKDVELRCDPISGHTALYWYRQSLGQGLEFLIYFQGNSAPDKSGLPSDRFSAERTGGSVSTLTIQRTQQEDSAVYLCASSTQGYEQYFGPGTRLTVT.